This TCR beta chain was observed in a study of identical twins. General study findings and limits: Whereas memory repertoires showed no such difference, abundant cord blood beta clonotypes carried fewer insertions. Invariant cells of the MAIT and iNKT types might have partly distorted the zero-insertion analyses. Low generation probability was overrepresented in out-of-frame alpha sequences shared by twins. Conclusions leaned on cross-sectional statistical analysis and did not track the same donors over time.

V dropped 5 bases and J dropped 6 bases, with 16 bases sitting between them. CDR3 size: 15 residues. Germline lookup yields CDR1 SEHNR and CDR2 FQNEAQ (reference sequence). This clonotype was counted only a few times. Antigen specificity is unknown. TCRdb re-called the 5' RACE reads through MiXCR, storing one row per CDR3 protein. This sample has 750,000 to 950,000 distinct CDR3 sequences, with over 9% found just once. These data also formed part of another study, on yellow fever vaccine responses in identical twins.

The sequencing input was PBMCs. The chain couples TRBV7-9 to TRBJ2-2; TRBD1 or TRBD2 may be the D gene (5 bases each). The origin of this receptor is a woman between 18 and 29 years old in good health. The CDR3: CASSPHGVGAGELFF. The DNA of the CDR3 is TGTGCCAGCAGCCCACATGGCGTGGGGGCCGGGGAGCTGTTTTTT.